This T cell receptor beta chain was obtained from a study of T-cell memory formation after mild COVID-19. MiXCR was run by TCRdb on the 5' RACE reads, yielding one entry per CDR3 protein. Found here are 250,000 to 300,000 distinct CDR3 sequences, roughly 15% of them singletons; the top ten hold around 23%. Germline V lookup: CDR1 KGHSH, CDR2 LQKENI. Trimming removed 4 bases from V and 4 bases from J; junction bases left unmatched: 6. This CDR3 has 15 amino acids. This rearrangement joins TRBV18 to TRBJ2-3; 9 bases line up with TRBD1. The origin of this receptor is a man aged 18 to 35 who had mild COVID-19 (a few samples of this study predate the infection). Cell type and time point are not known. Sequenced input: PBMCs or a T cell subset sorted from them (not recorded which). CDR3 sequence: CASSREQGAADTQYF. The CDR3 DNA reads TGTGCCAGCTCACGAGAACAGGGGGCCGCAGATACGCAGTATTTT.